The 24 T cell receptor beta chains below all came from one sample that was sequenced in a study of beta chain features in type 1 diabetes. The antigens these receptors bind are not known. Study observations and caveats: Type 1 diabetes patients showed a moderate but significant shortening of TCRB CDR3s in all four CD4+ subsets.

Reverse transcribing all isolated RNA meant expressed TCRB transcripts were sequenced. Measured with immunoSEQ multiplex PCR; TCRdb has only the in-frame clones, and not every one. The table records about 300,000 clones, 13% of them present only once. The sequenced sample was naive CD4+ T cells from blood. These receptors all stem from a woman aged 18-29 years with type 1 diabetes.

This clone came up a few times. The chain has TRBV7-2 and TRBJ1-5; 7 bases fit TRBD1. Germline V gene lookup returns CDR1 SGHTA and CDR2 FQGNSA. Unmatched junction bases numbered 3, after V lost 2 bases and J lost 5 bases. The CDR3 loop spans 14 amino acids. Here the CDR3 DNA reads TGTGCCAGCAGCTTAACAGGGGTCTATCAGCCCCAGCATTTT. Protein sequence: CASSLTGVYQPQHF.

The chain joins TRBV12-5 to TRBJ1-2; D gene ambiguous. The CDR3 contains 13 residues. Germline CDR1 reads LGHNT; CDR2 reads FRNRAP. Trimming cost V 2 bases and J 4 bases, with 8 bases left between them. This CDR3 reads CASGLSHAYGYTF. CDR3 nucleotide sequence: TGTGCTAGTGGTTTGAGCCACGCCTATGGCTACACCTTC.

The chain combines TRBV12-5 with TRBJ2-1, with D perhaps TRBD2 (6 bases). Trimming took off 5 bases at V and 1 base at J, with 9 bases between the two ends. Germline V gene lookup returns CDR1 LGHNT and CDR2 FRNRAP. This CDR3 comprises 14 residues. The CDR3 DNA follows: TGTGCTAGTGGTCCGGGGGTTTCCTACAATGAGCAGTTCTTC. Its protein is CASGPGVSYNEQFF.

This chain joins TRBV15 and TRBJ2-3; TRBD2 agrees at 12 bases. This CDR3 region has 17 residues. After removal of 1 base from V and 4 bases from J, the junction contained 6 bases not matched to a gene. Looked up from germline, CDR1 is LNHNV and CDR2 is YYDKDF (reference sequence). The CDR3 DNA sequence: TGTGCCACCAGCAGAGGCCTAGCGGGAGGGCCTTCAGATACGCAGTATTTT. Residues: CATSRGLAGGPSDTQYF. The full variable domain, rest sourced from reference TRBV15 and TRBJ2-3, is DAMVIQNPRYQVTQFGKPVTLSCSQTLNHNVMYWYQQKSSQAPKLLFHYYDKDFNNEADTPDNFQSRRPNTSFCFLDIRSPGLGDTAMYLCATSRGLAGGPSDTQYFGPGTRLTVL.

V and J are TRBV7-9 and TRBJ2-3; weak D call: TRBD2 (6 bases). CDR1 is SEHNR, CDR2 FQNEAQ, per germline (reference sequence). Trimming removed 3 bases from V and 2 bases from J, with 15 bases in between. This CDR3 has 16 amino acids. The CDR3 sequence: CASSFQLATSTDTQYF. In DNA, the CDR3 is TGTGCCAGCAGCTTTCAACTAGCCACCTCCACAGATACGCAGTATTTT.

This clone was seen only a few times. Other nucleotide sequences from this sample produce the same CDR3. The genes are TRBV29-1 and TRBJ2-2; D gene uncertain. The CDR3 is 14 amino acids. Germline-derived CDR1 and CDR2 are SQVTM and ANQGSEA. V shed 4 bases and J shed 0 bases, with 9 bases lying between them. In DNA, the CDR3 is TGCAGCGTTGGAAGGCAGGCGAACACCGGGGAGCTGTTTTTT. Translating gives CSVGRQANTGELFF.

The chain employs TRBV28 and TRBJ2-1; D not resolved. CDR1 MDHEN and CDR2 SYDVKM come from the germline V gene. V lost 5 bases and J 10 bases, leaving 9 bases between the germline ends. The CDR3 is made up of 11 amino acids. CDR3 sequence reads: CASSAANEQFF. The CDR3 nucleotides are TGTGCCAGCAGTGCCGCGAACGAGCAGTTCTTC.

This chain joins TRBV19 and TRBJ2-1, with TRBD2 identical over 8 bases. Germline values: CDR1 LNHDA, CDR2 SQIVND (reference sequence). The V and J ends lost 9 bases and 8 bases, in that order; junction bases with no gene match: 12. The CDR3 is made up of 14 amino acids. CDR3 nucleotide sequence: TGTGCCAGCCCGTATGCGGGAGGTGGGGATGAGCAGTTCTTC. Translation gives CASPYAGGGDEQFF.

CDR3 region: CASRRPGQGPARYGYTF. Written as DNA, the CDR3 is TGTGCCAGCAGGCGACCGGGACAGGGTCCTGCTCGCTATGGCTACACCTTC. The chain employs TRBV11-2 and TRBJ1-2; 9 bases line up with TRBD1. V shed 6 bases and J 4 bases; nucleotides not matched to a gene: 15. CDR3 length: 17 residues. Per the germline V gene, CDR1 is SGHAT and CDR2 is FQNNGV.

The rearrangement links TRBV5-6 to TRBJ2-7; a weak D match, TRBD2 (6 bases). The ends were cut back, 3 bases at V and 5 bases at J, with 12 bases in the middle. Germline CDR1 reads SGHDT; CDR2 reads YYEEEE. The CDR3 covers 13 residues. CDR3 coding DNA: TGTGCCAGCAGCTCCCCCGGGGGAAACGAGCAGTACGTC. Translated: CASSSPGGNEQYV.

This clone showed up just a few times. This chain uses TRBV11-3 with TRBJ2-1; 9 positions agree with TRBD2. The CDR3 consists of 18 residues. CDR1 SGHNT and CDR2 YENEEA come from the germline V gene. The trim removed 1 base at V and 0 bases at J, leaving 7 bases unmatched. The CDR3 DNA reads as TGTGCCAGCAGCTTAGGCCTGACTAGCGGAACCTCCTACAATGAGCAGTTCTTC. Amino acid sequence: CASSLGLTSGTSYNEQFF.

This clone turned up a few times. The chain combines TRBV6-5 with TRBJ1-2; no clear D gene. Trimming removed 0 bases from V and 8 bases from J, with 10 bases in between. Germline-derived CDR1 and CDR2 are MNHEY and SVGAGI. CDR3 length equals 13 residues. The CDR3 sequence is CASSYSRAVGYTF. In DNA form, the CDR3 reads TGTGCCAGCAGTTACTCGAGGGCCGTAGGCTACACCTTC.

There are a few counts of this clone. The chain combines TRBV7-2 with TRBJ2-7, with D perhaps matching TRBD1 (5 bases). The CDR3 loop spans 13 amino acids. Germline values: CDR1 SGHTA, CDR2 FQGNSA. Trimming cost V 0 bases and J 6 bases, with 9 bases left between them. CDR3 residues: CASSLALRGEQYF. The CDR3 DNA sequence: TGTGCCAGCAGCTTAGCGCTAAGGGGCGAGCAGTACTTC.

This clone was seen a handful of times. The genes are TRBV28 and TRBJ2-5; 9 bases are shared with TRBD2. CDR3 size: 15 residues. Losses at the gene ends were 5 bases for V and 5 bases for J; bases not matched to a gene: 9. Germline CDR1 is MDHEN and CDR2 is SYDVKM. CDR3 nucleotides: TGTGCCAGCAGTCCCCCGCTAGCGGGAAGTGAGACCCAGTACTTC. Translating it yields CASSPPLAGSETQYF. Filled out from reference TRBV28 and TRBJ2-5, the complete variable domain reads DVKVTQSSRYLVKRTGEKVFLECVQDMDHENMFWYRQDPGLGLRLIYFSYDVKMKEKGDIPEGYSVSREKKERFSLILESASTNQTSMYLCASSPPLAGSETQYFGPGTRLLVL.

This clone turned up a few times. The chain is built from TRBV28 and TRBJ2-7; D is possibly TRBD1 (6 bases). There are 13 residues in the CDR3. V was cut by 8 bases and J by 3 bases, with 14 bases left in between. Germline V lookup: CDR1 MDHEN, CDR2 SYDVKM. The CDR3 DNA is TGTGCCAGCGGACAGAAAAAGAACTACGAGCAGTACTTC. Amino acids: CASGQKKNYEQYF.

This clone was counted only a few times. The chain's CDR3 is CASSLRTGVLGSYNEQFF. CDR3 nucleotides: TGTGCCAGCAGTTTAAGGACAGGGGTTTTGGGCTCCTACAATGAGCAGTTCTTC. This rearrangement joins TRBV27 to TRBJ2-1, with TRBD1 matching 9 bases. The CDR3 consists of 18 residues. The germline V gene encodes CDR1 MNHEY and CDR2 SMNVEV (reference sequence). The V and J ends lost 2 bases and 0 bases, in that order; junction bases with no gene match: 8.

In this sample, this clone turned up a few times. The chain recombines TRBV2 with TRBJ2-4; TRBD2 agrees at 11 bases. CDR1 and CDR2 (germline): SNHLY, FYNNEI. J lost 8 bases, V lost 5 bases, and 5 bases had no gene match. The CDR3 covers 14 residues. The CDR3: CASSITSGRDIQYF. DNA for the CDR3: TGTGCCAGCAGTATTACTAGCGGGAGAGACATTCAGTACTTC. Variable domain in full (rest from reference TRBV2 and TRBJ2-4): EPEVTQTPSHQVTQMGQEVILRCVPISNHLYFYWYRQILGQKVEFLVSFYNNEISEKSEIFDDQFSVERPDGSNFTLKIRSTKLEDSAMYFCASSITSGRDIQYFGAGTRLSVL.

The rearrangement uses TRBV5-4 and TRBJ2-1; 8 positions agree with TRBD1. CDR3 length equals 15 residues. Trimming at V came to 3 bases and at J to 5 bases, leaving 7 bases not matched to a gene. Germline V gene data show CDR1 as SGHNT and CDR2 as YYREEE (reference sequence). The CDR3: CASSWGAGQDNEQFF. CDR3 DNA: TGTGCCAGCAGCTGGGGGGCGGGACAGGACAATGAGCAGTTCTTC.

The chain is built from TRBV7-9 and TRBJ2-7, with 8 bases fitting TRBD2. This CDR3 spans 17 amino acids. V shed 2 bases, J shed 7 bases, and the junction held 16 bases outside the gene matches. CDR1 is SEHNR and CDR2 is FQNEAQ in the germline V gene (reference sequence). The CDR3 region has the DNA TGTGCCAGCAGCTTACGGCCTAGCGGGCCCGGCCGGGATGAGCAGTACTTC. Amino acid sequence: CASSLRPSGPGRDEQYF.

The chain combines TRBV4-1 with TRBJ2-1; 11 bases line up with TRBD2. Germline CDR1 is MGHRA and CDR2 is YSYEKL. This CDR3 contains 17 residues. V lost 3 bases and J lost 2; bases outside the gene matches: 6. The CDR3 protein is CASSHALAGVTYNEQFF. The CDR3 DNA sequence: TGCGCCAGCAGCCACGCACTAGCGGGAGTGACCTACAATGAGCAGTTCTTC.

The J gene is TRBJ2-7, the V gene TRBV7-8; 9 positions match TRBD2. The length of the CDR3 is 16 residues. The V gene end was trimmed by 3 bases and the J gene end by 1 base; junction bases not matched to a gene: 7. Germline V gene lookup returns CDR1 SGHVS and CDR2 FQNEAQ. The DNA of the CDR3 is TGTGCCAGCAGCTTCAGTAGCGGGAGAAGGTCCTACGAGCAGTACGTC. Translation: CASSFSSGRRSYEQYV.

This clone has a handful of counts. This chain joins TRBV25-1 and TRBJ1-2, with D perhaps TRBD1 (6 bases). Germline CDR1 and CDR2: MGHDK and SYGVNS. V dropped 3 bases and J dropped 4 bases, with 12 bases sitting between them. The CDR3 has 14 residues. CDR3 loop: CASSDNRERYGYTF. The DNA of the CDR3 is TGTGCCAGCAGTGATAACAGGGAGCGCTATGGCTACACCTTC.

J is TRBJ2-7 and V is TRBV5-1; no clear D. The CDR3 runs to 15 residues. Trimming took off 3 bases at V and 2 bases at J, with 15 bases between the two ends. Germline loops: CDR1 SGHRS, CDR2 YFSETQ. Here the CDR3 reads CASSSARSSAYEQYF. In DNA, the CDR3 is TGCGCCAGCAGCTCGGCCCGGTCGAGCGCCTACGAGCAGTACTTC.

There are a few counts of this clone. The chain employs TRBV30 and TRBJ1-1, with D perhaps matching TRBD1 (5 bases). Germline loops: CDR1 GTSNPN, CDR2 SVGIG (reference sequence). The germline V and J ends were trimmed by 3 bases and 7 bases, with 9 bases remaining between them. This CDR3 comprises 11 residues. The CDR3 spells CAWRHDSEAFF. In DNA, the CDR3 is TGTGCCTGGAGACACGACAGTGAAGCTTTCTTT.